The present T cell receptor (beta chain) was sequenced within a study of graft-versus-host responses after intestinal transplantation. For the study at large: Following induction with anti-thymocyte globulin, all recipients were given tacrolimus and steroids for about three years.

CDR1 is WNHNN, CDR2 SYGVQD, per germline (reference sequence). The V segment lost 4 bases and the J segment 0 bases; nucleotides outside the gene matches: 3. CDR3 length: 14 amino acids. The data were produced by immunoSEQ multiplex PCR, yet TCRdb's version contains in-frame clones alone and is incomplete. The sample records 140,000 or so clones, about nine tenths being singletons. On this clone itself: Antigen specificity is unknown.

This clonotype originated in a human donor who received an intestinal transplant. The rearrangement links TRBV10-1 to TRBJ2-7, with TRBD1 identical over 7 bases. The sample was unstimulated CD4+ T cells sorted from spleen or lymph node cells, taken before intestinal transplant. The CDR3 loop reads CASSAGGPSYEQYF. Written as DNA, the CDR3 is TGCGCCAGCAGTGCAGGGGGACCCTCCTACGAGCAGTACTTC.